This note documents a single T cell receptor beta chain sequence. Its specificity is unknown. Measured with immunoSEQ multiplex PCR; TCRdb has only the in-frame clones, and not every one. The data show some 90,000 clones, with more than 75% seen just once and roughly 4.5% held by the top ten. This record belongs to a study of OX40 agonist ivuxolimab in advanced cancers. Study-wide results and caveats: The average count of expanded clones was higher among CD8+ T cells than among CD4+. CD4+ and CD8+ blood T cells expanded clonally by week 6 at 0.1 to 3.0 mg/kg.

This CDR3 spans 14 amino acids. V lost 3 bases to trimming and J lost 7 bases, with 16 bases between them. Germline CDR1 SGHRS, CDR2 YFSETQ. The TCR originated in an adult with an advanced solid tumor such as melanoma, head and neck, liver or kidney cancer. The rearrangement joins TRBV5-1 to TRBJ1-1; TRBD1 might be the D (5 bases). Here the sequenced sample was CD4+ or CD8+ T cells sorted from blood, taken in a trial of the OX40 agonist ivuxolimab. The DNA of the CDR3 is TGCGCCAGCAGCTCGAGGACAAGTCAAAATGAAGCTTTCTTT. Translating gives CASSSRTSQNEAFF.